This T cell receptor (beta chain) is from a study of blood T cell repertoires in COVID-19. Data came from immunoSEQ multiplex PCR; TCRdb stores just in-frame clones and leaves some out. The top ten clones hold roughly an eighth of a sample with around 230,000 clones, approximately 78% of them seen once. V gave up 1 base and J gave up 4 bases, with 8 bases separating them. The CDR3 totals 13 residues. Germline lookup yields CDR1 SGHRS and CDR2 YFSETQ. The source material was peripheral blood. The sequence came from a woman aged 55-75 years with active or convalescent COVID-19. V gene TRBV5-1 combines with J gene TRBJ1-2, with D unresolved. CDR3 region: CASSLTFSYGYTF. The CDR3 DNA follows: TGCGCCAGCAGCTTGACCTTTAGCTATGGCTACACCTTC.